The 32 T cell receptor beta chains listed next were all sequenced from one sample in a study of spatial heterogeneity in lung cancer. Time point indicated: sample taken at primary tumor resection. Whole RNA came from tumor, nontumor lung or frozen PBMC and was sequenced without being sorted. TCRdb passed the 5' RACE reads through MiXCR, listing each CDR3 protein once. The sample has some 85,000 distinct CDR3 sequences, about 20% seen once. The source material was PBMCs, sampled at surgery. The receptors come from a male donor with early-stage non-small cell lung cancer.

This clonotype occurred a few times. The genes are TRBV6-2 or TRBV6-3 and TRBJ2-5; TRBD1 or TRBD2 may be the D gene (6 bases each). Per the germline V gene, CDR1 is MNHEY and CDR2 is SVGEGT. The CDR3 runs to 15 residues. Trimming removed 4 bases from V and 5 bases from J, with 17 bases in between. The chain's CDR3 is CASSSPTGGIETQYF. CDR3 bases: TGTGCCAGCAGTTCCCCGACAGGCGGGATCGAGACCCAGTACTTC.

As for this clonotype: The junction shows a germline mismatch at one end, possibly a read error. This chain links TRBV5-1 with TRBJ2-7, with D perhaps given as TRBD1 or TRBD2 (6 bases each). This CDR3 is 13 amino acids long. Germline values: CDR1 SGHRS, CDR2 YFSETQ. The chain's CDR3 is CASSLELGGEPYF. The DNA of the CDR3 is TGCGCCAGCAGCTTGGAGCTGGGGGGCGAGCCGTACTTC. Looking up the rest from reference TRBV5-1 and TRBJ2-7 gives the full variable domain: KAGVTQTPRYLIKTRGQQVTLSCSPISGHRSVSWYQQTPGQGLQFLFEYFSETQRNKGNFPGRFSGRQFSNSRSEMNVSTLELGDSALYLCASSLELGGEPYFGPGTRLTVT.

In its sample, this clonotype was seen many times. The chain combines TRBV7-9 with TRBJ2-1, with D possibly matching TRBD2 (6 bases). Between the trimmed V and J ends, which lost 0 bases and 8 bases, there was a span of 11 bases. The CDR3 sequence is 14 residues long. Germline lookup yields CDR1 SEHNR and CDR2 FQNEAQ (reference sequence). This CDR3 reads CASSLAAGSYEQFF. In DNA form, the CDR3 reads TGTGCCAGCAGCTTAGCTGCGGGGTCGTATGAGCAGTTCTTC.

V gene TRBV7-6 combines with J gene TRBJ2-6; tentatively, D is TRBD1 (6 bases). The V end was cut by 3 bases, the J end by 0 bases, with 9 bases between. CDR1 SGHVS and CDR2 FNYEAQ come from the germline V gene. The CDR3 consists of 16 residues. CDR3 in amino acids: CASSFGQYSGANVLTF. In DNA form, the CDR3 reads TGTGCCAGCAGCTTCGGACAGTACTCTGGGGCCAACGTCCTGACTTTC.

This clonotype was observed a few times. The rearrangement uses TRBV15 and TRBJ2-1; D is perhaps TRBD1 or TRBD2 (6 bases each). The V and J ends lost 5 bases and 0 bases respectively, with 14 bases between them. This CDR3 has 16 residues. Germline assignment: CDR1 LNHNV and CDR2 YYDKDF (reference sequence). CDR3 DNA: TGTGCCACCAGCCGCCGGAGGGGGACCTCCTACAATGAGCAGTTCTTC. Translated, it gives CATSRRRGTSYNEQFF.

This clonotype came up a few times. This chain connects TRBV20-1 to TRBJ2-3, with D possibly TRBD2 on 6 matching bases. The CDR3 covers 12 residues. CDR1 DFQATT and CDR2 SNEGSKA come from the germline V gene (reference sequence). The ends were cut back, 5 bases at V and 4 bases at J, with 10 bases in the middle. CDR3 sequence (DNA): TGCAGTGCTCGCGGAGGGGCAGATACGCAGTATTTT. Translation gives CSARGGADTQYF.

This clonotype was detected many times. The J gene is TRBJ2-5, the V gene TRBV20-1, with 7 bases matching TRBD1. Germline V gene data show CDR1 as DFQATT and CDR2 as SNEGSKA (reference sequence). The trim removed 2 bases at V and 3 bases at J, leaving 3 bases unmatched. The CDR3 covers 13 residues. Here the CDR3 reads CSARPTGKETQYF. As DNA, the CDR3 is TGCAGTGCTAGACCGACAGGGAAAGAGACCCAGTACTTC.

The genes are TRBV7-2 and TRBJ1-5, with D maybe TRBD1 (5 bases). Trimming pared 4 bases from V and 3 bases from J, leaving 13 bases between. CDR3 length equals 15 residues. Germline-derived CDR1 and CDR2 are SGHTA and FQGNSA. CDR3 DNA sequence: TGTGCCAGCAGCTCCCCAGGAGGGGACAATCAGCCCCAGCATTTT. Its protein product is CASSSPGGDNQPQHF.

This clonotype was recorded at least ten times. The genes are TRBV7-9 and TRBJ1-1; D not certain. This CDR3 spans 12 amino acids. From germline, CDR1 is SEHNR and CDR2 FQNEAQ (reference sequence). Trimming took off 4 bases at V and 8 bases at J, with 11 bases between the two ends. CDR3 DNA: TGTGCCAGCAGCTCATCCCTACTCGAAGCTTTCTTT. Its translation is CASSSSLLEAFF.

J is TRBJ1-5 and V is TRBV7-2; D remains unclear. CDR1 is SGHTA, CDR2 FQGNSA, per germline. The CDR3 covers 13 residues. V was clipped by 1 base and J by 5 bases, with 6 bases between them. CDR3 nucleotide sequence: TGTGCCAGCAGCTTAGGGGGAGATCAGCCCCAGCATTTT. Its protein product is CASSLGGDQPQHF. Combining the CDR3 with reference TRBV7-2 and TRBJ1-5 gives the whole variable domain GAGVSQSPSNKVTEKGKDVELRCDPISGHTALYWYRQSLGQGLEFLIYFQGNSAPDKSGLPSDRFSAERTGGSVSTLTIQRTQQEDSAVYLCASSLGGDQPQHFGDGTRLSIL.

The V and J genes are TRBV7-2 and TRBJ2-7, with D maybe TRBD1 (5 bases). V was cut by 3 bases and J by 4 bases, with 10 bases left in between. The CDR3 is 13 amino acids. Germline-derived CDR1 and CDR2 are SGHTA and FQGNSA. CDR3 amino acids: CASSLRTNYEQYF. The CDR3 DNA reads as TGTGCCAGCAGCTTGCGGACAAATTACGAGCAGTACTTC.

This clonotype has more than one count but fewer than ten. This rearrangement joins TRBV5-1 to TRBJ2-1; 8 bases are shared with TRBD2. This CDR3 comprises 13 residues. The V and J ends lost 4 bases and 8 bases, in that order; junction bases with no gene match: 5. The germline gives CDR1 SGHRS, CDR2 YFSETQ. CDR3 amino acids: CASSNGLAYEQFF. DNA of the CDR3: TGCGCCAGCAGCAACGGACTAGCCTATGAGCAGTTCTTC.

This clonotype was recorded a few times. The V and J genes are TRBV11-2 and TRBJ2-3; tentative D call: TRBD2 (7 bases). Trimming took 5 bases from V and 15 from J, leaving 15 bases between them. Germline CDR1 and CDR2: SGHAT and FQNNGV. The CDR3 loop spans 11 amino acids. This CDR3 reads CASSPWGGPYF. The CDR3 nucleotides are TGTGCCAGCAGCCCCTGGGGGGGGCCTTATTTT. Combining the CDR3 with reference TRBV11-2 and TRBJ2-3 gives the whole variable domain EAGVAQSPRYKIIEKRQSVAFWCNPISGHATLYWYQQILGQGPKLLIQFQNNGVVDDSQLPKDRFSAERLKGVDSTLKIQPAKLEDSAVYLCASSPWGGPYFGPGTRLTVL.

This chain connects TRBV5-1 to TRBJ1-6; the D gene is possibly TRBD1 (5 bases). CDR1 and CDR2 (germline): SGHRS, YFSETQ. The CDR3 spans 14 residues. V lost 5 bases and J lost 7, with 13 bases in between. The CDR3 loop reads CASRPGTANSPLHF. The CDR3 DNA is TGCGCCAGCAGGCCGGGGACCGCCAATTCACCCCTCCACTTT.

This clonotype was detected only a few times. The chain links TRBV5-5 to TRBJ2-6; 8 nucleotides line up with TRBD2. This CDR3 has 16 amino acids. The germline V gene encodes CDR1 SGHKS and CDR2 YYEKEE (reference sequence). V lost 3 bases, J lost 2 bases, and 4 bases stayed unmatched. The DNA for the CDR3 is TGTGCCAGCAGCTCCCCGGGGGGGGCTGGGGCCAACGTCCTGACTTTC. Amino acids: CASSSPGGAGANVLTF.

The chain has TRBV7-3 and TRBJ2-1; perhaps TRBD1 as D (6 bases). This CDR3 is 15 amino acids long. The V and J ends lost 2 bases and 5 bases respectively, with 13 bases between them. Germline CDR1 is SGHTA and CDR2 is FQGTGA. The chain's CDR3 is CASSLSGALDNEQFF. CDR3 sequence (DNA): TGTGCCAGCAGCTTATCAGGGGCGCTGGACAATGAGCAGTTCTTC.

Only a few counts were recorded for this clonotype. V and J are TRBV3-1 and TRBJ2-3; D is possibly TRBD2 (5 bases). Germline V gene lookup returns CDR1 LGHDT and CDR2 YNNKEL (reference sequence). Between the trimmed V and J ends, which lost 0 bases and 8 bases, there was a span of 12 bases. The CDR3 runs 14 residues. The CDR3 DNA is TGTGCCAGCAGCCAAGATGGTTCAGGAGGTACGCAGTATTTT. This codes for CASSQDGSGGTQYF.

This clonotype was seen more than once but under ten times. J is TRBJ1-2 and V is TRBV5-6, with TRBD1 matching over 8 bases. Trimming cost V 2 bases and J 6 bases; bases outside gene matches: 9. This CDR3 region has 15 residues. Germline CDR1 SGHDT, CDR2 YYEEEE. CDR3 residues: CASSFWTGSRNGYTF. The CDR3 DNA is TGTGCCAGCAGCTTTTGGACAGGGAGTCGCAATGGCTACACCTTC.

This chain joins TRBV6-5 and TRBJ2-1; TRBD1 matches 10 bases. V gave up 1 base and J gave up 5 bases; unmatched junction bases: 2. CDR1 MNHEY and CDR2 SVGAGI come from the germline V gene. The CDR3 is 15 residues long. The CDR3 nucleotides are TGTGCCAGCAGTTACTGGGGACAGGGGAACAATGAGCAGTTCTTC. Its translation: CASSYWGQGNNEQFF.

V and J are TRBV11-3 and TRBJ2-1, with 7 bases aligning to TRBD1. Trimming cost V 6 bases and J 7 bases; bases outside gene matches: 12. The CDR3 loop spans 15 amino acids. Germline lookup yields CDR1 SGHNT and CDR2 YENEEA. The DNA of the CDR3 is TGTGCCAGCAGTTCCCGGGGACAGACCTCTAATGAGCAGTTCTTC. Translating it yields CASSSRGQTSNEQFF. Filled out from reference TRBV11-3 and TRBJ2-1, the complete variable domain reads EAGVVQSPRYKIIEKKQPVAFWCNPISGHNTLYWYLQNLGQGPELLIRYENEEAVDDSQLPKDRFSAERLKGVDSTLKIQPAELGDSAVYLCASSSRGQTSNEQFFGPGTRLTVL.

This chain links TRBV6-1 with TRBJ1-1; D not certain. The CDR3 loop spans 15 amino acids. The germline V and J ends were trimmed by 6 bases and 1 base, with 15 bases remaining between them. Germline CDR1 MNHNS, CDR2 SASEGT. CDR3 coding DNA: TGTGCCAGCAGAATAAGCGAACAACGGAACACTGAAGCTTTCTTT. Translating it yields CASRISEQRNTEAFF.

This clonotype came up a few times. The chain is built from TRBV28 and TRBJ1-6; 10 nucleotides line up with TRBD1. The CDR3 has 14 amino acids. Germline CDR1 and CDR2: MDHEN and SYDVKM. Unmatched junction bases numbered 3, after V lost 7 bases and J lost 6 bases. The CDR3 region has the DNA TGTGCCAGCAAAGGGACAGGGGCTAATTCACCCCTCCACTTT. Amino acid sequence: CASKGTGANSPLHF.

In its sample, this clonotype was seen a few times. The rearrangement joins TRBV12-3 or TRBV12-4 to TRBJ2-7; D is possibly TRBD1 (6 bases). The CDR3 is made up of 15 amino acids. Trimming left V 2 bases short and J 0 bases short, with 11 bases between. CDR3 amino acids: CASSLWGPSSYEQYF. CDR3 bases: TGTGCCAGCAGTTTATGGGGGCCGAGCTCCTACGAGCAGTACTTC.

This chain links TRBV6-5 with TRBJ2-7, with unresolved D. This CDR3 spans 14 amino acids. Germline CDR1 is MNHEY and CDR2 is SVGAGI. The V end was cut by 6 bases, the J end by 2 bases, with 14 bases between. The CDR3 is CASSRHPRPYEQYF. Written as DNA, the CDR3 is TGTGCCAGCAGCCGACATCCGAGACCCTACGAGCAGTACTTC.

The chain employs TRBV12-3 or TRBV12-4 and TRBJ2-5; 7 bases line up with TRBD1. The CDR3 loop spans 14 amino acids. The trim removed 6 bases at V and 1 base at J, leaving 5 bases unmatched. CDR3 DNA: TGTGCCAGCAGCCGGGGACAGCTCCAAGAGACCCAGTACTTC. Protein: CASSRGQLQETQYF.

This clonotype was observed a handful of times. The CDR3 spells CASSLDGNQPQHF. CDR3 coding DNA: TGTGCCAGCAGCTTAGACGGCAATCAGCCCCAGCATTTT. This sequence joins TRBV7-2 and TRBJ1-5; unclear D gene. This CDR3 has 13 residues. Germline CDR1 SGHTA, CDR2 FQGNSA. V was trimmed by 1 base and J by 2 bases, leaving 3 bases between them.

The chain has TRBV20-1 and TRBJ2-7; 7 positions match TRBD2. This CDR3 has 15 amino acids. V dropped 0 bases and J dropped 2; count of bases not matched to a gene: 7. Germline V gene lookup returns CDR1 DFQATT and CDR2 SNEGSKA (reference sequence). The DNA for the CDR3 is TGCAGTGCTAGAGATTCTGGCGGGAGTCCCTACGAGCAGTACTTC. Protein sequence: CSARDSGGSPYEQYF.

The chain has TRBV3-1 and TRBJ2-5; D ambiguous. Trimming shortened V by 5 bases and J by 5 bases, and 9 bases separated the two germline ends. The CDR3 sequence is 12 residues long. Germline V lookup: CDR1 LGHDT, CDR2 YNNKEL (reference sequence). CDR3 in amino acids: CASSSATETQYF. For the CDR3, the DNA is TGTGCCAGCAGCTCCGCGACGGAGACCCAGTACTTC.

This clonotype was seen a handful of times. This chain joins TRBV10-2 and TRBJ2-1, with 11 bases aligning to TRBD1. J lost 9 bases, V lost 2 bases, and 9 bases had no gene match. CDR1 and CDR2 from the germline V gene are WSHSY and SAAADI. This CDR3 has 16 residues. CDR3: CASSEGGQGASVEQFF. CDR3 bases: TGCGCCAGCAGTGAGGGAGGACAGGGGGCTAGTGTTGAGCAGTTCTTC.

This chain uses TRBV5-1 with TRBJ2-5; D unclear. The germline V gene has CDR1 SGHRS and CDR2 YFSETQ. Between the trimmed V and J ends, which lost 0 bases and 2 bases, there was a span of 5 bases. CDR3 length: 13 amino acids. The CDR3 loop reads CASSLAYQETQYF. The CDR3 bases are TGCGCCAGCAGCTTGGCCTATCAAGAGACCCAGTACTTC.

This clonotype was seen more than once but under ten times. This chain joins TRBV28 and TRBJ1-3; the D is unclear. Germline loops: CDR1 MDHEN, CDR2 SYDVKM. V shed 5 bases and J shed 3 bases, with 11 bases lying between them. The length of the CDR3 is 14 residues. CDR3 sequence: CASSPPRLGNTIYF. The CDR3 DNA reads TGTGCCAGCAGTCCCCCCCGGCTTGGAAACACCATATATTTT.

Turning to this clonotype: Being one base from a much bigger clone, this may be a read error. The chain carries TRBV11-2 and TRBJ2-5, with TRBD2 identical over 8 bases. CDR3 length: 16 residues. The germline gives CDR1 SGHAT, CDR2 FQNNGV. CDR3 coding DNA: TGTGCCTGCAGCTTAGCGGGGACTCCCGCTCAAGAGACCCAGTACTTC. It is translated as CACSLAGTPAQETQYF.